This passage covers 32 T cell receptor beta chains from one sample sequenced in a study of T cells in Graves' hyperthyroidism and ophthalmopathy (dated by TCRdb to between 2017 and 2020). Library construction relied on multiplex PCR. Sequencer: Illumina HiSeq 2000. TCR beta CDR3 regions were amplified from RNA transcripts. A first-round RT-PCR of the TCR CDR3 used the HTBI primer set with the Qiagen OneStep RT-PCR kit. The public reads were run again by TCRdb, first through fastp at Q25 and then through MiXCR, and only productive beta chains were kept. CDR3 protein sequences are deduplicated, and each keeps its most common genes and DNA. This sample lists around 610,000 distinct CDR3 sequences; roughly 14% were detected once. 4% to 5.5% of the sample comes from the top ten. Sample: blood. These receptors all come from a woman aged 40 to 55 with Graves' ophthalmopathy.

This clonotype was recorded many times. This chain joins TRBV6-1 and TRBJ2-6; TRBD1 aligns across 10 bases. The length of the CDR3 is 16 residues. Trimming at V came to 5 bases and at J to 4 bases, leaving 5 bases not matched to a gene. The V gene's germline CDR1 is MNHNS and CDR2 SASEGT. CDR3 DNA sequence: TGTGCCAGCAGTCCCGGGACAGGGGCCGGGGCCAACGTCCTGACTTTC. This codes for CASSPGTGAGANVLTF.

This clonotype was counted at least ten times. The V and J genes are TRBV20-1 and TRBJ1-1; 11 nucleotides line up with TRBD1. In germline, CDR1 is DFQATT, CDR2 SNEGSKA (reference sequence). The trim removed 6 bases at V and 6 bases at J, leaving 6 bases unmatched. The CDR3 runs 13 residues. The CDR3 nucleotides read TGCAGTGCGTGGGACAGGGGGTCATCTGAAGCTTTCTTT. Translating gives CSAWDRGSSEAFF.

This clonotype occurred many times. This chain joins TRBV10-3 and TRBJ2-7, with D unresolved. The CDR3 totals 15 residues. The germline V and J ends were trimmed by 0 bases and 0 bases, with 9 bases remaining between them. Per germline, CDR1 ENHRY and CDR2 SYGVKD. CDR3 sequence reads: CAISESGGFSYEQYF. CDR3 sequence (DNA): TGTGCCATCAGTGAGTCGGGCGGTTTCTCCTACGAGCAGTACTTC.

The chain joins TRBV7-2 to TRBJ2-7; D remains unclear. V lost 5 bases, J lost 6 bases, and 17 bases lay in between. This CDR3 has 14 residues. Germline V gene data show CDR1 as SGHTA and CDR2 as FQGNSA. The CDR3 protein is CASSQRLPAGEQYF. CDR3 DNA: TGTGCCAGCAGCCAACGACTCCCTGCTGGCGAGCAGTACTTC.

This clonotype was recorded at least ten times. The chain has TRBV7-3 and TRBJ1-2, with 11 bases lining up with TRBD1. Germline trimming cut 1 base from V and 14 bases from J; bases unmatched to any gene: 6. Germline CDR1 is SGHTA and CDR2 is FQGTGA. The CDR3 covers 13 residues. The CDR3 DNA reads as TGTGCCAGCAGCTTAATGGGACAGGGGGTGACGACCTTC. Translation gives CASSLMGQGVTTF.

This clonotype was seen many times. The V and J genes are TRBV7-8 and TRBJ2-2; a weak D match, TRBD2 (5 bases). The germline V gene encodes CDR1 SGHVS and CDR2 FQNEAQ. The CDR3 contains 15 residues. Trimming shortened V by 5 bases and J by 7 bases, and 17 bases separated the two germline ends. In DNA form, the CDR3 reads TGTGCCAGCAGCCCACCTACTCGGACTGGCGGGGAGCTGTTTTTT. Its translation: CASSPPTRTGGELFF.

V gene TRBV11-2 combines with J gene TRBJ1-3, with D unclear. This CDR3 has 17 amino acids. With 4 bases removed from V and 0 bases from J, the gap between germline ends came to 16 bases. Germline CDR1 reads SGHAT; CDR2 reads FQNNGV. CDR3 amino acids: CASSSRYGDTSGNTIYF. Written as DNA, the CDR3 is TGTGCCAGCAGCTCCCGATACGGGGATACCTCTGGAAACACCATATATTTT.

The CDR3 reads CASRGQGAGNTEAFF. Written as DNA, the CDR3 is TGTGCCAGCAGGGGACAGGGGGCAGGGAACACTGAAGCTTTCTTT. This chain joins TRBV6-1 and TRBJ1-1; 12 bases are a match to TRBD1. V shed 6 bases and J 1 base; nucleotides not matched to a gene: 3. Germline CDR1 is MNHNS and CDR2 is SASEGT. This CDR3 is 15 amino acids long.

V gene TRBV14 combines with J gene TRBJ2-1, with D tentatively TRBD1 or TRBD2 (5 bases each). Trimming took 4 bases from V and 3 from J, leaving 13 bases between them. There are 15 residues in the CDR3. Germline-derived CDR1 and CDR2 are SGHDN and FVKESK. Here the CDR3 reads CASSRGELIYNEQFF. In nucleotides, the CDR3 is TGTGCCAGCAGCCGAGGGGAGTTGATCTACAATGAGCAGTTCTTC. Based on the CDR3 plus reference TRBV14 and TRBJ2-1, the full variable domain is EAGVTQFPSHSVIEKGQTVTLRCDPISGHDNLYWYRRVMGKEIKFLLHFVKESKQDESGMPNNRFLAERTGGTYSTLKVQPAELEDSGVYFCASSRGELIYNEQFFGPGTRLTVL.

About this clonotype itself: A read error may be the cause here, since a much bigger clone is one base away. The V gene is TRBV12-3 or TRBV12-4, the J gene TRBJ1-5; possibly TRBD1 for D (6 bases). Trimming removed 6 bases at V and 7 bases at J, with 22 bases between. This CDR3 has 16 amino acids. CDR3 sequence: CASSHGRGAFGQPQHF. The CDR3 DNA reads as TGTGCCAGCAGCCATGGACGGGGGGCGTTCGGGCAGCCCCAGCATTTT.

This clonotype was seen more than once but under ten times. The rearrangement uses TRBV6-1 and TRBJ2-7; D is tentatively TRBD1 or TRBD2 (5 bases each). In germline, CDR1 is MNHNS, CDR2 SASEGT. The CDR3 has 13 amino acids. Trimming left V 7 bases short and J 3 bases short, with 13 bases between. The CDR3 DNA is TGTGCCAGCATAAGAGGGGATCTCTACGAGCAGTACTTC. It translates to CASIRGDLYEQYF.

J is TRBJ2-7 and V is TRBV7-9; 8 nucleotides align to TRBD1. CDR1 is SEHNR and CDR2 is FQNEAQ in the germline V gene (reference sequence). The V gene end was trimmed by 2 bases and the J gene end by 3 bases; junction bases not matched to a gene: 6. This CDR3 region has 15 residues. CDR3 coding DNA: TGTGCCAGCAGCTTATCCGGACAGGGTCGCTACGAGCAGTACTTC. It specifies CASSLSGQGRYEQYF.

The J gene is TRBJ1-6, the V gene TRBV30; 10 nucleotides agree with TRBD1. The CDR3 covers 13 residues. The V segment lost 8 bases and the J segment 10 bases; nucleotides outside the gene matches: 8. Germline CDR1 GTSNPN, CDR2 SVGIG (reference sequence). CDR3 bases: TGTGCCGGAGCTGGGACAGGGGACTCACCCCTCCACTTT. Its translation: CAGAGTGDSPLHF. The full variable domain, completed using reference TRBV30 and TRBJ1-6, is SQTIHQWPATLVQPVGSPLSLECTVEGTSNPNLYWYRQAAGRGLQLLFYSVGIGQISSEVPQNLSASRPQDRQFILSSKKLLLSDSGFYLCAGAGTGDSPLHFGNGTRLTVT.

This clonotype occurred a few times. The chain combines TRBV4-1 with TRBJ2-7; 10 positions match TRBD1. This CDR3 contains 16 residues. Germline values: CDR1 MGHRA, CDR2 YSYEKL. The V gene end was trimmed by 6 bases and the J gene end by 5 bases; junction bases not matched to a gene: 13. In nucleotides, the CDR3 is TGCGCCAGCAGTCGGCTACCGGGACAGGGGTCCCACGAGCAGTACTTC. As protein: CASSRLPGQGSHEQYF.

This clonotype showed up many times. The chain is built from TRBV5-6 and TRBJ1-1; no definite D call. From germline, CDR1 is SGHDT and CDR2 YYEEEE. V was clipped by 0 bases and J by 7 bases, with 13 bases between them. The CDR3 is made up of 14 amino acids. DNA of the CDR3: TGTGCCAGCAGCTTGGACAAAGAAATACTTGAAGCTTTCTTT. It yields the protein CASSLDKEILEAFF.

This clonotype was observed many times. The chain links TRBV7-2 to TRBJ2-2; no clear D gene. CDR3 length: 15 residues. CDR1 and CDR2 (germline): SGHTA, FQGNSA. With 5 bases removed from V and 5 bases from J, the gap between germline ends came to 15 bases. As DNA, the CDR3 is TGTGCCAGCAGCCCCCTCCCCACTATTACCGGGGAGCTGTTTTTT. It is translated as CASSPLPTITGELFF.

This clonotype has at least ten counts. This sequence joins TRBV2 and TRBJ2-4; 9 bases agree with TRBD1. The CDR3 totals 14 residues. The V gene's germline CDR1 is SNHLY and CDR2 FYNNEI. V trimming: 8 bases; J trimming: 5 bases; junction bases outside the gene matches: 7. CDR3 nucleotides: TGTGCCAGCTCCCCGGGACAGGGAGAAAACATTCAGTACTTC. Residues: CASSPGQGENIQYF.

This clonotype was observed at least ten times. The rearrangement links TRBV19 to TRBJ2-2; D perhaps matches TRBD2 (5 bases). This CDR3 comprises 14 residues. CDR1 LNHDA and CDR2 SQIVND come from the germline V gene (reference sequence). Trimming cost V 3 bases and J 3 bases, with 8 bases left between them. The CDR3 spells CASSIGLDTGELFF. The CDR3 nucleotides are TGTGCCAGTAGTATCGGACTGGACACCGGGGAGCTGTTTTTT. The full variable domain, with the rest looked up from reference TRBV19 and TRBJ2-2, is DGGITQSPKYLFRKEGQNVTLSCEQNLNHDAMYWYRQDPGQGLRLIYYSQIVNDFQKGDIAEGYSVSREKKESFPLTVTSAQKNPTAFYLCASSIGLDTGELFFGEGSRLTVL.

The chain combines TRBV30 with TRBJ1-5; D unclear. CDR1 and CDR2 from the germline V gene are GTSNPN and SVGIG (reference sequence). Trimming removed 3 bases at V and 3 bases at J, with 9 bases between. The CDR3 runs 13 residues. CDR3 in amino acids: CAWSRTPNQPQHF. In DNA form, the CDR3 reads TGTGCCTGGAGCCGGACCCCCAATCAGCCCCAGCATTTT. The full variable domain, rest sourced from reference TRBV30 and TRBJ1-5, is SQTIHQWPATLVQPVGSPLSLECTVEGTSNPNLYWYRQAAGRGLQLLFYSVGIGQISSEVPQNLSASRPQDRQFILSSKKLLLSDSGFYLCAWSRTPNQPQHFGDGTRLSIL.

This clonotype was observed many times. The gene calls are TRBV11-2 and TRBJ2-3, with 8 nucleotides matching TRBD2. Germline V gene sequence: CDR1 SGHAT, CDR2 FQNNGV. V was clipped by 7 bases and J by 2 bases; unmatched bases: 8. CDR3 length: 15 residues. The CDR3 loop reads CASIEREPSTDTQYF. The CDR3 DNA reads as TGTGCCAGCATAGAGCGGGAGCCATCCACAGATACGCAGTATTTT.

The V and J genes are TRBV6-5 and TRBJ2-4; D uncertain. CDR1 is MNHEY, CDR2 SVGAGI, per germline. The CDR3 is 13 residues long. The V gene lost 6 bases and the J gene lost 3 bases, with 9 bases spanning the gap. This CDR3 is CASSGFNKNIQYF. The CDR3, as DNA: TGTGCCAGCAGCGGCTTCAACAAAAACATTCAGTACTTC.

This clonotype was detected many times. The chain is built from TRBV6-2 or TRBV6-3 and TRBJ2-2; 7 positions agree with TRBD2. This CDR3 is built from 15 residues. Germline-derived CDR1 and CDR2 are MNHEY and SVGEGT. J was trimmed by 0 bases and V by 6 bases; bases with no gene match: 4. This CDR3 is CASSYGTTNTGELFF. In nucleotides, the CDR3 is TGTGCCAGCAGCTACGGGACTACGAACACCGGGGAGCTGTTTTTT.

At least ten counts were recorded for this clonotype. The V and J genes are TRBV25-1 and TRBJ2-7; D is uncertain. The V gene's germline CDR1 is MGHDK and CDR2 SYGVNS. CDR3 length: 13 residues. V lost 7 bases, J lost 1 base, and 11 bases lay in between. The CDR3 DNA reads TGTGCCAGCATGGTGGCAGGATCCTACGAGCAGTACTTC. Translated: CASMVAGSYEQYF.

This clonotype was seen many times. The rearrangement uses TRBV11-3 and TRBJ2-2; D ambiguous. This CDR3 contains 13 residues. With 5 bases removed from V and 7 bases from J, the gap between germline ends came to 11 bases. Germline-derived CDR1 and CDR2 are SGHNT and YENEEA. CDR3 bases: TGTGCCAGCAGCACGATAGGTGGCGGGGAGCTGTTTTTT. It encodes CASSTIGGGELFF. The full variable domain, with the rest looked up from reference TRBV11-3 and TRBJ2-2, is EAGVVQSPRYKIIEKKQPVAFWCNPISGHNTLYWYLQNLGQGPELLIRYENEEAVDDSQLPKDRFSAERLKGVDSTLKIQPAELGDSAVYLCASSTIGGGELFFGEGSRLTVL.

This clonotype has at least ten counts. CDR3 DNA sequence: TGTGCCAGCAGTGACCTGGACAGGGGGAGTTTCTATGGCTACACCTTC. Amino acid sequence: CASSDLDRGSFYGYTF. This chain links TRBV6-4 with TRBJ1-2, with 10 bases identical to TRBD1. The CDR3 extends over 16 amino acids. After removal of 2 bases from V and 4 bases from J, the junction contained 7 bases not matched to a gene. The germline CDR1 and CDR2 sequences are MRHNA and SNTAGT.

The chain links TRBV12-3 or TRBV12-4 to TRBJ2-3; D possibly corresponds to TRBD2 (6 bases). The CDR3 covers 15 residues. V was pared by 3 bases and J by 2 bases, with 12 bases between. CDR3 sequence reads: CASSFWGEDTDTQYF. The CDR3 nucleotides read TGTGCCAGCAGTTTTTGGGGGGAGGACACAGATACGCAGTATTTT.

This clonotype appeared many times. The genes are TRBV5-6 and TRBJ2-1; 11 bases match TRBD2. The CDR3 spans 16 residues. Germline V gene sequence: CDR1 SGHDT, CDR2 YYEEEE. The trim removed 3 bases at V and 8 bases at J, leaving 10 bases unmatched. CDR3 loop: CASSSRLAGSWDEQFF. In DNA form, the CDR3 reads TGTGCCAGCAGCTCGCGACTAGCGGGAAGTTGGGATGAGCAGTTCTTC.

This clonotype showed up many times. The chain couples TRBV6-2 or TRBV6-3 to TRBJ2-2; 10 nucleotides match TRBD2. Germline assignment: CDR1 MNHEY and CDR2 SVGEGT. The CDR3 totals 14 residues. V shed 7 bases, J shed 8 bases, and the junction held 7 bases outside the gene matches. The CDR3 DNA reads as TGTGCCAGCATTACTAGCGGGATCAAGGGGGAGCTGTTTTTT. Its translation is CASITSGIKGELFF.

This clonotype was seen more than once but under ten times. The genes are TRBV11-3 and TRBJ2-7; 8 nucleotides agree with TRBD1. This CDR3 contains 15 residues. CDR1 is SGHNT and CDR2 is YENEEA in the germline V gene. V was clipped by 5 bases and J by 7 bases; unmatched bases: 13. This CDR3 is CASSRGRQGTREQYF. The CDR3 DNA reads TGTGCCAGCAGCCGCGGGCGACAGGGGACGAGGGAGCAGTACTTC. Together with reference TRBV11-3 and TRBJ2-7, the CDR3 gives the full variable domain: EAGVVQSPRYKIIEKKQPVAFWCNPISGHNTLYWYLQNLGQGPELLIRYENEEAVDDSQLPKDRFSAERLKGVDSTLKIQPAELGDSAVYLCASSRGRQGTREQYFGPGTRLTVT.

This sequence joins TRBV20-1 and TRBJ2-7, with 9 bases that match TRBD2. V lost 1 base to trimming and J lost 0 bases; unmatched junction nucleotides: 13. The CDR3 totals 18 residues. The V gene's germline CDR1 is DFQATT and CDR2 SNEGSKA (reference sequence). CDR3 bases: TGCAGTGCTAGAGGGCCAGCGGGAGGCTCCCTTAGCTCCTACGAGCAGTACTTC. Translating it yields CSARGPAGGSLSSYEQYF.

This clonotype was observed at least ten times. The chain combines TRBV28 with TRBJ2-5, with D possibly matching TRBD1 (6 bases). V was pared by 6 bases and J by 4 bases, with 12 bases between. Germline assignment: CDR1 MDHEN and CDR2 SYDVKM. This CDR3 is 13 amino acids long. CDR3 protein: CASRNRVRETQYF. CDR3 DNA sequence: TGTGCCAGCAGGAACAGGGTCCGAGAGACCCAGTACTTC.

The chain links TRBV28 to TRBJ1-3, with D uncertain. V lost 1 base to trimming and J lost 2 bases, with 9 bases between them. Per germline, CDR1 MDHEN and CDR2 SYDVKM. This CDR3 comprises 15 residues. The chain's CDR3 is CASSLSGLPGNTIYF. The DNA for the CDR3 is TGTGCCAGCAGTTTATCCGGGTTGCCTGGAAACACCATATATTTT.